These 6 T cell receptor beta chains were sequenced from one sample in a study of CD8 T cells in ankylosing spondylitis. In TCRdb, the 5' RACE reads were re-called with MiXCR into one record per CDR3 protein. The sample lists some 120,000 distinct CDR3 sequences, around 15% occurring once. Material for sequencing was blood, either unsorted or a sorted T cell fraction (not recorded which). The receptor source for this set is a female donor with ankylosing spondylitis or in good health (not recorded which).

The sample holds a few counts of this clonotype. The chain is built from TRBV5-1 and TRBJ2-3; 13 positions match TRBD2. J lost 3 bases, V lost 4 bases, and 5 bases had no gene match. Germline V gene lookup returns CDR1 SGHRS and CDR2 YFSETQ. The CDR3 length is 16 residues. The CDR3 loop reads CASSPGLAGMTDTQYF. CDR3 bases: TGCGCCAGCAGCCCGGGACTAGCGGGAATGACAGATACGCAGTATTTT.

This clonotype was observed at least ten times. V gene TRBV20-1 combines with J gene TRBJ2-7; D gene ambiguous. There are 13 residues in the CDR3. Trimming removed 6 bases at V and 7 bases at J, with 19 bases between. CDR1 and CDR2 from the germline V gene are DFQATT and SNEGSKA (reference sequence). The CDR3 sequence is CSAAPGTSREQYF. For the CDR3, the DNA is TGCAGTGCCGCTCCGGGTACAAGTAGGGAGCAGTACTTC.

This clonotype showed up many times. CDR3 sequence (DNA): TGTGCCAGCAGCACCAAAAGGGAAACTAGCGGGGGAGCTACAGATACGCAGTATTTT. This encodes CASSTKRETSGGATDTQYF. V usage is TRBV21-1 and J usage is TRBJ2-3; the D call in the table, TRBD2, was not verified against the DNA. TRBV21-1 represents a pseudogene. The CDR3 sequence is 19 residues long.

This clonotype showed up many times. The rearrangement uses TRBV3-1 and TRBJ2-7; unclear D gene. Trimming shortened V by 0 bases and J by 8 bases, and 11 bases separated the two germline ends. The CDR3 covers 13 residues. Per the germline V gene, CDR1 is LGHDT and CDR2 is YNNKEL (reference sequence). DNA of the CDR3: TGTGCCAGCAGCCAAGATTTGCTAACTCAGCAGTACTTC. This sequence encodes CASSQDLLTQQYF.

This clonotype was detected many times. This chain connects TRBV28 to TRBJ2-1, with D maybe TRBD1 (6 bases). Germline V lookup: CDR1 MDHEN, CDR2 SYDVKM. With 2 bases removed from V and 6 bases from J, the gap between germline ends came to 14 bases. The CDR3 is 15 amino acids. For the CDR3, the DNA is TGTGCCAGCAGTTTAGGGACACTCGCGTTCAATGAGCAGTTCTTC. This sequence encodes CASSLGTLAFNEQFF.

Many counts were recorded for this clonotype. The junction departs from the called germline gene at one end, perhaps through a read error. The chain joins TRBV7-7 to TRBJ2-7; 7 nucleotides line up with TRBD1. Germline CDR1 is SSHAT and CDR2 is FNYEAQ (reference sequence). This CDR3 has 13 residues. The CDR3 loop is CASSSKTGNEQYF. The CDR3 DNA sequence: TGTGCTAGCAGCTCAAAGACAGGGAACGAGCAGTACTTC.